Here is one TCR beta chain with its context. Some clones are missing from TCRdb's copy, which holds only in-frame ones; the method was immunoSEQ multiplex PCR. The repertoire consists of about 150,000 clones, with 60% to 85% occurring once and the leading ten covering approximately 1.8%. This sample stems from a study of blood T cell repertoires in COVID-19. In germline, CDR1 is LNHNV, CDR2 YYDKDF (reference sequence). V lost 6 bases and J lost 2; bases outside the gene matches: 6. This CDR3 has 14 amino acids. This receptor was identified in an elderly man with acute or convalescent COVID-19. The specimen sequenced was peripheral blood. The rearrangement uses TRBV15 and TRBJ2-5; 7 bases are a match to TRBD1. The CDR3 region has the DNA TGTGCCACCAGTCGTGACAGGGCACAAGAGACCCAGTACTTC. Protein sequence: CATSRDRAQETQYF.